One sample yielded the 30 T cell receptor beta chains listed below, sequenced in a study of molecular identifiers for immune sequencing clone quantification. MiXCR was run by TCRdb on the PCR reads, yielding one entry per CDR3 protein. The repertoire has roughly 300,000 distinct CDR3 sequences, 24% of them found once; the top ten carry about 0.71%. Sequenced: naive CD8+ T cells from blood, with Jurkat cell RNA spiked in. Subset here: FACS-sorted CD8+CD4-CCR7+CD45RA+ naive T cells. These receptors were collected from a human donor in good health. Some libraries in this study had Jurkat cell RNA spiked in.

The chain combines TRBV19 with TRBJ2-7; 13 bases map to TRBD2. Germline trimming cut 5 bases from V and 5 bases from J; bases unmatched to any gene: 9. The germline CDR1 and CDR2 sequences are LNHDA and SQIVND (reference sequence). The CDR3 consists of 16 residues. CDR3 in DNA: TGTGCCAGTAGTCGTATGACTAGCGGGAGGAAAAACGAGCAGTACTTC. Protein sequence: CASSRMTSGRKNEQYF.

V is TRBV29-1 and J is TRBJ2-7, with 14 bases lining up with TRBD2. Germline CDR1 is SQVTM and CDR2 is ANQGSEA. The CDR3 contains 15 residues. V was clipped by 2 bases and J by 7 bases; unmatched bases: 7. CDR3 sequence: CSVEQGTSGRGEQYF. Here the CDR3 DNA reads TGCAGCGTTGAACAGGGGACTAGCGGGAGAGGAGAGCAGTACTTC.

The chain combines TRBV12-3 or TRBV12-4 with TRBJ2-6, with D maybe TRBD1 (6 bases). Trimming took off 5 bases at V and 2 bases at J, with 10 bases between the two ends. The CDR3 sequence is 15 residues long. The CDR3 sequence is CASSLQGTGANVLTF. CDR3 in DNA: TGTGCCAGCAGTCTCCAGGGGACTGGGGCCAACGTCCTGACTTTC.

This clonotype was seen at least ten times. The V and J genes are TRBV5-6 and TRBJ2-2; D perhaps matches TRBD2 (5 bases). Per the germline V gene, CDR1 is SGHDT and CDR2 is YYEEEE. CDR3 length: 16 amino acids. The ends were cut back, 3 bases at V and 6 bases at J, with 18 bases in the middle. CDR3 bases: TGTGCCAGCAGCTCTATACTAGGCATCCATCCCGGGGAGCTGTTTTTT. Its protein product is CASSSILGIHPGELFF.

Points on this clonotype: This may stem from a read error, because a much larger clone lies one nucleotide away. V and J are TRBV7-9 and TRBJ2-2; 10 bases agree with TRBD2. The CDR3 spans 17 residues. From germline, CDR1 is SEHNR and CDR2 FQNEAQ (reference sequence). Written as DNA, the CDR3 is TGTGCCAGCAGCTTACCGGGACTAGCGAGGAACACCGGGGAGCCGTTTTTT. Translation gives CASSLPGLARNTGEPFF.

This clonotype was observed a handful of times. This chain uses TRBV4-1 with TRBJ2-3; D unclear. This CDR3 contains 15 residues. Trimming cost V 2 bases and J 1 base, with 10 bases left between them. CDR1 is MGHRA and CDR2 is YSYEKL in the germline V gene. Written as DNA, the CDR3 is TGCGCCAGCAGCCAATCAGGTTCTGGCACAGATACGCAGTATTTT. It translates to CASSQSGSGTDTQYF.

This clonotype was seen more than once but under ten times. In nucleotides, the CDR3 is TGTGCCTGGAGTACAGGGTCTAATGAAAAACTGTTTTTT. Translation gives CAWSTGSNEKLFF. The chain combines TRBV30 with TRBJ1-4, with D maybe TRBD1 (6 bases). The CDR3 totals 13 residues. Between the trimmed V and J ends, which lost 2 bases and 3 bases, there was a span of 7 bases. In germline, CDR1 is GTSNPN, CDR2 SVGIG (reference sequence).

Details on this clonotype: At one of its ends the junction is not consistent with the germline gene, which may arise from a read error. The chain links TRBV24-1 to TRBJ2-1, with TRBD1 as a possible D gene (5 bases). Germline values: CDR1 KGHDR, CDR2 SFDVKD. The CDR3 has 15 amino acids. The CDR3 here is CATSDSELQGNEQLF. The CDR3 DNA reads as TGTGCCACCAGTGATTCTGAACTTCAGGGAAATGAGCAGCTCTTC.

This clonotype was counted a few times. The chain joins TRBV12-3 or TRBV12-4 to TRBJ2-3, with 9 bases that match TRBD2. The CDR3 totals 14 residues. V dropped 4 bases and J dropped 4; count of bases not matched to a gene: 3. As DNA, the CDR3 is TGTGCCAGCAGTTCGGCGGGGGGGTCAGATACGCAGTATTTT. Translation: CASSSAGGSDTQYF.

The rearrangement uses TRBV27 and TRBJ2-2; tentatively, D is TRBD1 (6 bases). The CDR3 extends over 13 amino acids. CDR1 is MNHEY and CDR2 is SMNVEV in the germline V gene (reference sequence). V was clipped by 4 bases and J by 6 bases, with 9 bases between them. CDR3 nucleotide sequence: TGTGCCAGCAGTTGGACAGTTGCCGGGGAGCTGTTTTTT. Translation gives CASSWTVAGELFF.

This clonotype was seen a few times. The DNA for the CDR3 is TGTGCCAGCAGTCCGACACCTGATGCCTCCTATGGCTACACCTTC. The encoded protein is CASSPTPDASYGYTF. V and J are TRBV28 and TRBJ1-2; D unresolved. The CDR3 runs to 15 residues. V lost 5 bases and J lost 4, with 17 bases in between. Germline CDR1 MDHEN, CDR2 SYDVKM.

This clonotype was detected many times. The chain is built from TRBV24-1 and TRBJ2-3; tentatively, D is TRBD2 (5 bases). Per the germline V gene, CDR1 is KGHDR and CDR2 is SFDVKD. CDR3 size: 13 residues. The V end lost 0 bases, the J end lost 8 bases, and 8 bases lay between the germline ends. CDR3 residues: CATSDLHGGTQYF. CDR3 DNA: TGTGCCACCAGTGATTTGCATGGAGGTACGCAGTATTTT.

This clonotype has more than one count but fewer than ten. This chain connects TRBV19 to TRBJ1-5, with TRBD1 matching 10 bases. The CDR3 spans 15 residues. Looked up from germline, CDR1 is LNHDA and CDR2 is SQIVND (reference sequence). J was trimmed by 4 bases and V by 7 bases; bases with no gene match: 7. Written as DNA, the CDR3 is TGTGCCAGTAATGCGGGACAGGGGCCAAATCAGCCCCAGCATTTT. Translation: CASNAGQGPNQPQHF.

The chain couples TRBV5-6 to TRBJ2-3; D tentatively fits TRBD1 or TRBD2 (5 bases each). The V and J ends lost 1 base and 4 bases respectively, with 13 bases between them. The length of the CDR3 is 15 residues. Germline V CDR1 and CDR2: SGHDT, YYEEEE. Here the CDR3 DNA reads TGTGCCAGCAGCTTGACGGGACCCAGCGCAGATACGCAGTATTTT. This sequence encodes CASSLTGPSADTQYF. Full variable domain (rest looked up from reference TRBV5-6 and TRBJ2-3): DAGVTQSPTHLIKTRGQQVTLRCSPKSGHDTVSWYQQALGQGPQFIFQYYEEEERQRGNFPDRFSGHQFPNYSSELNVNALLLGDSALYLCASSLTGPSADTQYFGPGTRLTVL.

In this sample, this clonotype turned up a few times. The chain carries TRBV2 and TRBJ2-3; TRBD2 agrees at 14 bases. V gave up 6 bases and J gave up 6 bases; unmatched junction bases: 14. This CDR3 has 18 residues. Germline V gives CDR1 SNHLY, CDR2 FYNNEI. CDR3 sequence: CASRWTSGGSQVLDTQYF. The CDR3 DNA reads TGTGCCAGCAGGTGGACTAGCGGGGGGTCCCAGGTTTTGGATACGCAGTATTTT.

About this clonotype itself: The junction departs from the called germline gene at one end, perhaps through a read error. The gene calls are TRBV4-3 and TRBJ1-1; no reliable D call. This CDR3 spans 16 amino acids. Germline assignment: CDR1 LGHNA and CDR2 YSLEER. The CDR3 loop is CAGSQDRWGVNTEAFF. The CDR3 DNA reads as TGCGCCGGCAGCCAAGATAGGTGGGGAGTGAACACTGAAGCTTTCTTT.

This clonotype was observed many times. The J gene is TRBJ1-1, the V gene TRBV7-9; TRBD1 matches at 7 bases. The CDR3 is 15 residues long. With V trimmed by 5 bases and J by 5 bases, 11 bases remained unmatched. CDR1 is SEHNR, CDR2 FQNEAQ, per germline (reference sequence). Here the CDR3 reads CASSLEKGAKTEAFF. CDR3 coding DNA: TGTGCCAGCAGCCTAGAGAAGGGGGCTAAGACTGAAGCTTTCTTT.

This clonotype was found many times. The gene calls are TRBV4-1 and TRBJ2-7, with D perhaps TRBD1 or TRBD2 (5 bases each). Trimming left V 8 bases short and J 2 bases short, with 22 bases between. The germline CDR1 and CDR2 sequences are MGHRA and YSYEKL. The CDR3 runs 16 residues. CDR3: CASSFSGTSSTYEQYF. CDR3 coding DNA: TGCGCCAGCTCCTTCTCCGGGACGTCCTCAACCTACGAGCAGTACTTC.

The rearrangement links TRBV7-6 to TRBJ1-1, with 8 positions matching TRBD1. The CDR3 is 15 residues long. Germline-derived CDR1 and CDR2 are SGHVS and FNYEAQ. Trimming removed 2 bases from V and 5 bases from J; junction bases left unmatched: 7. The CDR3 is CASSLSQGARTEAFF. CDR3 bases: TGTGCCAGCAGCTTATCCCAGGGGGCGAGGACTGAAGCTTTCTTT.

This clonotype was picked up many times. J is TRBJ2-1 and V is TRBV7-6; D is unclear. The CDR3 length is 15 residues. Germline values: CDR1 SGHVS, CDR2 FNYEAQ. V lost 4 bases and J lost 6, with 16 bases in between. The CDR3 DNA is TGTGCCAGCAGCTCACGAGCGTTCCGGCCCAATGAGCAGTTCTTC. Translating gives CASSSRAFRPNEQFF.

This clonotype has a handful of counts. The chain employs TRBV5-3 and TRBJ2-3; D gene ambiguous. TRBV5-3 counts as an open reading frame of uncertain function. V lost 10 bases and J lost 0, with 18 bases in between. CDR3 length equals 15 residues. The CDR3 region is CALRRSRSSTDTQYF. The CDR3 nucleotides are TGTGCCCTCCGCCGGTCGCGGTCCAGCACAGATACGCAGTATTTT.

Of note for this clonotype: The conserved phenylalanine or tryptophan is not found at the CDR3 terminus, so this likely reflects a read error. Written as DNA, the CDR3 is TGTGCCAGCAGTTTTTCGGATACGCAGTATCTT. Its protein is CASSFSDTQYL. The chain has TRBV12-3 or TRBV12-4 and TRBJ2-3; D not resolved. The CDR3 has 11 amino acids. V was pared by 3 bases and J by 6 bases, with 4 bases between.

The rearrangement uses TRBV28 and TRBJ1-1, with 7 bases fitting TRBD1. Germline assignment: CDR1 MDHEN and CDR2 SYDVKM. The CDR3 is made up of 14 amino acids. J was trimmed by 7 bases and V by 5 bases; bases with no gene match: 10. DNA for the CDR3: TGTGCCAGCAGTCCAAAAGGGGGCGCGTATGAAGCTTTCTTT. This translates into CASSPKGGAYEAFF. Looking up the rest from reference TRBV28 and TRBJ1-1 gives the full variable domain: DVKVTQSSRYLVKRTGEKVFLECVQDMDHENMFWYRQDPGLGLRLIYFSYDVKMKEKGDIPEGYSVSREKKERFSLILESASTNQTSMYLCASSPKGGAYEAFFGQGTRLTVV.

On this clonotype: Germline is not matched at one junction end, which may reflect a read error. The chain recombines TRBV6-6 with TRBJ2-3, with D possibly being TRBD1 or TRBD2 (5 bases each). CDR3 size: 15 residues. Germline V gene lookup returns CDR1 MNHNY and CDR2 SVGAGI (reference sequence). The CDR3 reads CASSAPGRSTNTQYF. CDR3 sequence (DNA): TGTGCCAGCAGCGCGCCGGGACGCAGCACAAATACGCAGTATTTT.

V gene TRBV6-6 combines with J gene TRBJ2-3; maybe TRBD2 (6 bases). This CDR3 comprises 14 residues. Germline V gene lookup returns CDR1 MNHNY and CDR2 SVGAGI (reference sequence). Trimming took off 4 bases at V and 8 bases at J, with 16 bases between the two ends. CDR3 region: CASSSSSPRGTQYF. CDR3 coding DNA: TGTGCCAGCAGTTCGTCCTCCCCGCGGGGTACGCAGTATTTT.

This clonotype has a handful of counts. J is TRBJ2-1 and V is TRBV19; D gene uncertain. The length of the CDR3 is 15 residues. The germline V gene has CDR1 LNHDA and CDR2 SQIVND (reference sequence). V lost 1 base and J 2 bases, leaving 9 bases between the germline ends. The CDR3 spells CASSIAALTYNEQFF. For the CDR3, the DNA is TGTGCCAGTAGTATAGCAGCTCTGACCTACAATGAGCAGTTCTTC.

CDR3 coding DNA: TGTGCCAGCAGATCCTATGCTAGCACAGATACGCAGTATTTT. This translates into CASRSYASTDTQYF. This chain uses TRBV6-5 with TRBJ2-3, with D unclear. This CDR3 contains 14 residues. Trimming pared 6 bases from V and 0 bases from J, leaving 10 bases between. CDR1 is MNHEY and CDR2 is SVGAGI in the germline V gene.

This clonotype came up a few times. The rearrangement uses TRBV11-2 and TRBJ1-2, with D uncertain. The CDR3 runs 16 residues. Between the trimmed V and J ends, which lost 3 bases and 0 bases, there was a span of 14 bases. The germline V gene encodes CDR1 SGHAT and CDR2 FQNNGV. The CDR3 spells CASSFDGELANYGYTF. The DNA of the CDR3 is TGTGCCAGCAGCTTTGATGGGGAGCTCGCTAACTATGGCTACACCTTC. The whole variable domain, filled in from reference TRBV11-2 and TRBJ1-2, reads EAGVAQSPRYKIIEKRQSVAFWCNPISGHATLYWYQQILGQGPKLLIQFQNNGVVDDSQLPKDRFSAERLKGVDSTLKIQPAKLEDSAVYLCASSFDGELANYGYTFGSGTRLTVV.

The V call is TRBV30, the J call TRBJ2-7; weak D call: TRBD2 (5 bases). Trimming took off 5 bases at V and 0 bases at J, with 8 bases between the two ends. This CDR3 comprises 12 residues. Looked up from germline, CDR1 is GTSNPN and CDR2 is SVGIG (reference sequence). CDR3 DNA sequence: TGTGCCTGGGGACTGGGCTCCTACGAGCAGTACTTC. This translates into CAWGLGSYEQYF.

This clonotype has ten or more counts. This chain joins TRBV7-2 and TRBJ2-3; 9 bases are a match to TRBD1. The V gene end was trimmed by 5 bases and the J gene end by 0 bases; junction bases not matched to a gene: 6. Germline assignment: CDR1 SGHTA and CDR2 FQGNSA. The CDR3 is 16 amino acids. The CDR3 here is CASSLRDRVSTDTQYF. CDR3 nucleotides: TGTGCCAGCAGCCTACGGGACAGGGTTAGCACAGATACGCAGTATTTT. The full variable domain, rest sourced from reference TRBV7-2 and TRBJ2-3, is GAGVSQSPSNKVTEKGKDVELRCDPISGHTALYWYRQSLGQGLEFLIYFQGNSAPDKSGLPSDRFSAERTGGSVSTLTIQRTQQEDSAVYLCASSLRDRVSTDTQYFGPGTRLTVL.